This T cell receptor beta chain stems from a study of T cell responses to AZD1222 COVID-19 vaccine. Study outcomes and limitations: Along spike, vaccine-associated CD4 TCRs were found throughout, with dominance at 160-218 and 743-854. Recipients of AZD1222 seropositive at baseline numbered only 6 or 7. Spike-specific TCR depth and breadth grew after two AZD1222 doses. Clonal diversity was possibly underestimated, and the donors were mostly white British, with more females.

Clones were sequenced by immunoSEQ multiplex PCR, and TCRdb holds only the in-frame ones, with some missing. The table includes 90,000 to 140,000 clones, more than 75% detected once. On this clone: The antigen remains undetermined.

The sample in question was peripheral blood, obtained on day 0 of AZD1222 vaccination. This TCR derives from an adult in good health.

CDR3 DNA: TGTGCCAGCAGTTTAGGAACAACAGGGGGAGGTGAAAAACTGTTTTTT. Translating gives CASSLGTTGGGEKLFF. The rearrangement links TRBV28 to TRBJ1-4; TRBD1 agrees at 8 bases. The length of the CDR3 is 16 residues. The germline CDR1 and CDR2 sequences are MDHEN and SYDVKM. Trimming at V came to 2 bases and at J to 7 bases, leaving 9 bases not matched to a gene.